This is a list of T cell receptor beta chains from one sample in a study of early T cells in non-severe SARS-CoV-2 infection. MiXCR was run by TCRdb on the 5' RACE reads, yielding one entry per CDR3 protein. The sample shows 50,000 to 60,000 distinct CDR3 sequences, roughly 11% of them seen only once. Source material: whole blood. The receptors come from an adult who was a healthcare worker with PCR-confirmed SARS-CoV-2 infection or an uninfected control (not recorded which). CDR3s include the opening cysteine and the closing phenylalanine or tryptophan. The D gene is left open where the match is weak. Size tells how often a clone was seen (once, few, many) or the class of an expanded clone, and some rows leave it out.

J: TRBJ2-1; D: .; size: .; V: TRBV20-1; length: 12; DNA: TGCAGTGCTATTCGGGTAGCCTCTTATCAGTTCTTC; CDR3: CSAIRVASYQFF
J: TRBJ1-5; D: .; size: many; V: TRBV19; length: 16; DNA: TGTGCCAGTAGTCCGCGAGGGAAGGGAAGCAATCAGCCCCAGCATTTT; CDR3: CASSPRGKGSNQPQHF
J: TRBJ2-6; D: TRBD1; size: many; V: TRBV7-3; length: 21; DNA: TGTGCCAGCAGCTTAACCCATCTTCTAGGGACAGGGGGCTCTGGGGCCAACGTCCTGACTTTC; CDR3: CASSLTHLLGTGGSGANVLTF
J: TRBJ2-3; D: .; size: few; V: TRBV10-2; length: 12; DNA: TGCGCCAGCTGTCCCGGCCCAGATACGCAGTATTTT; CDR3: CASCPGPDTQYF
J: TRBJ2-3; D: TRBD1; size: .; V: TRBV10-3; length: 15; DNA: TGTGCCATCAGTGAAGGACAGGGGGCAACAGATACGCAGTATTTT; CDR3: CAISEGQGATDTQYF
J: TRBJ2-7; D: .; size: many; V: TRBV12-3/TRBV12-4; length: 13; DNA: TGTGCCAGCAGGGGGTCAGTTCCCTACGAGCAGTACTTC; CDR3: CASRGSVPYEQYF
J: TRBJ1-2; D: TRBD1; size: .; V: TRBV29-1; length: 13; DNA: TGCAGCGTCACCGGGACAGGGGGCTTTGGCTACACCTTC; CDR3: CSVTGTGGFGYTF
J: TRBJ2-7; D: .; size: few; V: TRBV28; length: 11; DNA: TGTGCCAGCAGGCGGGCCTACGAGCAGTACTTC; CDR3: CASRRAYEQYF
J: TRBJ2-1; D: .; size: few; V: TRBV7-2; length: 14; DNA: TGTGCCAGCAGCTGGGACGGATCCTACAATGAGCAGTTCTTC; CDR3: CASSWDGSYNEQFF
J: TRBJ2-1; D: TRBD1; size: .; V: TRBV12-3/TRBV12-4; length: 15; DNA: TGTGCCAGCAGCTGGGGACAGGGGGCAGAGGATGAGCAGTTCTTC; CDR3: CASSWGQGAEDEQFF
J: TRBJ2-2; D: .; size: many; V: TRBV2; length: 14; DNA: TGTGCCAGCATTGGGGGAGGAAACACCGGGGAGCTGTTTTTT; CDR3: CASIGGGNTGELFF
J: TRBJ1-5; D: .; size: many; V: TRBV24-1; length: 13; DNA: TGTGCCACCAGTGTCAATAGCAATCAGCCCCAGCATTTT; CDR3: CATSVNSNQPQHF
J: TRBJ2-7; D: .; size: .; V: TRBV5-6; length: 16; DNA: TGTGCCAGCAGCAAACTGGACCGCACCGAAAGTTGGGAGCAGTACTTC; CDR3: CASSKLDRTESWEQYF
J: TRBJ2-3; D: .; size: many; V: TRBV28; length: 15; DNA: TGTGCCAGCAGCCAGGGACTCCGAACCACAGATACGCAGTATTTT; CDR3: CASSQGLRTTDTQYF
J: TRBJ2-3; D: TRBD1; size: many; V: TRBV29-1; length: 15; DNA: TGCAGCGCTTTACAGGGGGCTTCTAGCACAGATACGCAGTATTTT; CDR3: CSALQGASSTDTQYF
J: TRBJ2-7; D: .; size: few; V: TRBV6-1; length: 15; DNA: TGTGCCAGCGGCCGACTAACCCAAAGCCCCTACGAGCAGTACTTC; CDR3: CASGRLTQSPYEQYF
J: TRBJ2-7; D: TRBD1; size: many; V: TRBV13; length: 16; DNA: TGTGCCAGCAGCCTATCGACAGGGGGCATTTACTACGAGCAGTACTTC; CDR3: CASSLSTGGIYYEQYF
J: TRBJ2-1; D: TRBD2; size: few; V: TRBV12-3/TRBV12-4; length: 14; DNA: TGTGCCAGCAGTTTAGGCGGGAGTTTCGATGAGCAGTTCTTC; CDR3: CASSLGGSFDEQFF
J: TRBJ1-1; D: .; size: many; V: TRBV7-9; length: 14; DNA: TGTGCCAGCACCCCTAGGGTCGGGGGCACTGAAGCTTTCTTT; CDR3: CASTPRVGGTEAFF
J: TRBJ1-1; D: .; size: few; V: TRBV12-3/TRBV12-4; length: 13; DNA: TGTGCCAGCGGTAGCAGGGGATGGACTGAAGCTTTCTTT; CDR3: CASGSRGWTEAFF
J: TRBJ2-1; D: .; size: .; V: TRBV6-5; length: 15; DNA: TGTGCCAGCAGTTCGTCCGTAGGGTCCTACAATGAGCAGTTCTTC; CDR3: CASSSSVGSYNEQFF
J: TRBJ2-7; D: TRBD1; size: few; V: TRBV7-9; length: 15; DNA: TGTGCCAGCAGCCTATCCGAGCAGGGGGCCAACGAGCAGTACTTC; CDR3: CASSLSEQGANEQYF
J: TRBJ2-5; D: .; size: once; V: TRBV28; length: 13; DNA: TGTGCCAGCAGGCCAGAGGAACAAGAGACCCAGTACTTC; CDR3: CASRPEEQETQYF
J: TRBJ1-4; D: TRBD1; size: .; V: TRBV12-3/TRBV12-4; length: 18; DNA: TGTGCCAGCAGCATCCGGGACAGGGGCCCTGCAACTAATGAAAAACTGTTTTTT; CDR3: CASSIRDRGPATNEKLFF
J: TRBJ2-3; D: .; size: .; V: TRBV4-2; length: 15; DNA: TGTGCCAGCAGCCAAAGACTAGATTATGGTGATACGCAGTATTTT; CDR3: CASSQRLDYGDTQYF
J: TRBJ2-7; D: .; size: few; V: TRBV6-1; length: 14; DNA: TGTGCCAGCAGGCGGCAGGGAAGCTCCTACGAGCAGTACTTC; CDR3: CASRRQGSSYEQYF
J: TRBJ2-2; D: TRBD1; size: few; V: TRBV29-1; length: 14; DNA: TGCAGCGTTAACAGGGGGCACATCACCGGGGAGCTGTTTTTT; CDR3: CSVNRGHITGELFF
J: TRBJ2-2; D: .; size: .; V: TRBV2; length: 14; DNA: TGTGCCAGCAGTGTGCGGGCGAACACCGGGGAGCTGTTTTTT; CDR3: CASSVRANTGELFF
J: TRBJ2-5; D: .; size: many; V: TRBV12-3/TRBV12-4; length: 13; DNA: TGTGCCAGCAGTCTCACTCATGGACAGAATAAGTACTTC; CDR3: CASSLTHGQNKYF
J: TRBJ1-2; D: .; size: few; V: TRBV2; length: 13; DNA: TGTGCCAGCGGGGGGCAGGGAGACTATGGCTACACCTTC; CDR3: CASGGQGDYGYTF
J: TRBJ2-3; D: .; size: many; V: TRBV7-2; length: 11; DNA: TGTGCCAGCACCCCTTCCACAACGCAGTATTTT; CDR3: CASTPSTTQYF
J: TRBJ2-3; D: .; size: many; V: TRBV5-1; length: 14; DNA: TGCGCCAGCAGCCTTCGTCGAGAGGCAGATACGCAGTATTTT; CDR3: CASSLRREADTQYF
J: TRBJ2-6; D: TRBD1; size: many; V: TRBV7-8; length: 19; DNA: TGTGCCAGCAGCACCCCGTCAGGACAGGGAGCCTCTGGGGCCAACGTCCTGACTTTC; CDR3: CASSTPSGQGASGANVLTF